This is a list of T cell receptor beta chains from one sample in a study of shared clonotypes between healthy human individuals. Sequenced by immunoSEQ multiplex PCR; TCRdb stores in-frame clones only, minus some. The top ten clones hold approximately 1.7% of a sample with about 1.9 million clones, 93% of them seen once. Sequencing was carried out using naive CD8+ T cells from PBMCs. All receptors derive from a man younger than 30 in good health. Some clones in this sample may be carry-over from other donors' samples. The CDR3 runs from the conserved cysteine through the conserved F or W. D genes are given only for firm matches. A clone size is listed for some rows: how often the clone was seen (once, few, many), or a class if it is expanded.

v_call: TRBV6-6
j_call: TRBJ2-1
d_call: -
clone_size: -
cdr3_aa: CASSYSSPIGNEQFF
cdr3_nt: TGTGCCAGCAGTTACTCGTCACCGATAGGAAATGAGCAGTTCTTC

v_call: TRBV6-5
j_call: TRBJ2-7
d_call: TRBD2
clone_size: -
cdr3_aa: CASSYEGLAETYEQYF
cdr3_nt: TGTGCCAGCAGTTACGAGGGACTAGCGGAAACCTACGAGCAGTACTTC

v_call: TRBV7-6
j_call: TRBJ2-7
d_call: -
clone_size: -
cdr3_aa: CASSGDKSGDGEQYF
cdr3_nt: TGTGCCAGCAGCGGCGACAAGTCAGGGGATGGCGAGCAGTACTTC

v_call: TRBV28
j_call: TRBJ1-5
d_call: TRBD1
clone_size: -
cdr3_aa: CASSLEGRGDQPQHF
cdr3_nt: TGTGCCAGCAGTTTAGAGGGCAGGGGGGATCAGCCCCAGCATTTT

v_call: TRBV27
j_call: TRBJ2-7
d_call: -
clone_size: -
cdr3_aa: CASSLWADPGVFDEQYF
cdr3_nt: TGTGCCAGCAGTTTATGGGCCGATCCAGGGGTTTTCGACGAGCAGTACTTC

v_call: TRBV2
j_call: TRBJ1-2
d_call: TRBD1
clone_size: -
cdr3_aa: CASRTGGPYYGYTF
cdr3_nt: TGTGCCAGCAGGACAGGGGGCCCCTACTATGGCTACACCTTC

v_call: TRBV27
j_call: TRBJ2-5
d_call: -
clone_size: -
cdr3_aa: CASSSTKRQAIQETQYF
cdr3_nt: TGTGCCAGCAGTTCCACTAAACGACAAGCTATTCAAGAGACCCAGTACTTC

v_call: TRBV9
j_call: TRBJ2-7
d_call: -
clone_size: -
cdr3_aa: CASSVDTTAYEQYF
cdr3_nt: TGTGCCAGCAGCGTAGACACTACCGCTTACGAGCAGTACTTC

v_call: TRBV2
j_call: TRBJ1-1
d_call: -
clone_size: -
cdr3_aa: CASRERFEAFF
cdr3_nt: TGTGCCAGCAGGGAGCGGTTTGAAGCTTTCTTT

v_call: TRBV28
j_call: TRBJ1-5
d_call: TRBD1
clone_size: -
cdr3_aa: CASSYRGNSNQPQHF
cdr3_nt: TGTGCCAGCAGTTACAGGGGAAATAGCAATCAGCCCCAGCATTTT

v_call: TRBV7-9
j_call: TRBJ2-1
d_call: -
clone_size: -
cdr3_aa: CASSPRARNRDEQFF
cdr3_nt: TGTGCCAGCAGCCCCAGGGCGCGGAATAGGGATGAGCAGTTCTTC

v_call: TRBV7-3
j_call: TRBJ2-3
d_call: TRBD2
clone_size: -
cdr3_aa: CASSLGLAGVLDTQYF
cdr3_nt: TGTGCCAGCAGCTTGGGACTAGCGGGAGTTCTAGATACGCAGTATTTT

v_call: TRBV11-2
j_call: TRBJ2-2
d_call: -
clone_size: -
cdr3_aa: CASHPSVTGRNTGELFF
cdr3_nt: TGTGCCAGCCATCCGAGCGTGACAGGAAGGAACACCGGGGAGCTGTTTTTT

v_call: TRBV6-5
j_call: TRBJ1-2
d_call: -
clone_size: -
cdr3_aa: CASSSSRTDFNYGYTF
cdr3_nt: TGTGCCAGCAGTTCCTCCCGGACAGACTTTAACTATGGCTACACCTTC

v_call: TRBV14
j_call: TRBJ2-3
d_call: -
clone_size: -
cdr3_aa: CASSPSGAGHTQYF
cdr3_nt: TGTGCCAGCAGCCCGTCGGGGGCAGGTCATACGCAGTATTTT

v_call: TRBV2
j_call: TRBJ2-4
d_call: TRBD2
clone_size: -
cdr3_aa: CASILGRLGGSIQYF
cdr3_nt: TGTGCCAGCATCCTCGGGAGGTTGGGGGGGAGCATTCAGTACTTC

v_call: TRBV5-8
j_call: TRBJ2-7
d_call: -
clone_size: -
cdr3_aa: CASSLDRESEQYF
cdr3_nt: TGTGCCAGCAGCTTGGACAGGGAGAGCGAGCAGTACTTC

v_call: TRBV29-1
j_call: TRBJ1-2
d_call: -
clone_size: -
cdr3_aa: CSVVSGTRAGYGYTF
cdr3_nt: TGCAGCGTTGTTTCCGGGACACGGGCAGGCTATGGCTACACCTTC

v_call: TRBV27
j_call: TRBJ2-5
d_call: -
clone_size: -
cdr3_aa: CASSSGGNGETQYF
cdr3_nt: TGTGCCAGCAGCTCCGGGGGCAATGGAGAGACCCAGTACTTC

v_call: TRBV27
j_call: TRBJ2-1
d_call: -
clone_size: -
cdr3_aa: CASSDLRGASYNEQFF
cdr3_nt: TGTGCCAGCAGTGACCTCCGGGGGGCCTCCTACAATGAGCAGTTCTTC

v_call: TRBV5-8
j_call: TRBJ1-1
d_call: -
clone_size: once
cdr3_aa: CASSYARGNTEAFF
cdr3_nt: TGTGCCAGCAGCTACGCCCGGGGGAACACTGAAGCTTTCTTT

v_call: TRBV28
j_call: TRBJ1-6
d_call: -
clone_size: -
cdr3_aa: CASSTPREDNSPLHF
cdr3_nt: TGTGCCAGCAGTACCCCGCGAGAGGATAATTCACCCCTCCACTTT

v_call: TRBV2
j_call: TRBJ2-3
d_call: -
clone_size: -
cdr3_aa: CASIEGVTTSTDTQYF
cdr3_nt: TGTGCCAGCATCGAGGGGGTAACCACTAGCACAGATACGCAGTATTTT

v_call: TRBV11-3
j_call: TRBJ2-2
d_call: -
clone_size: -
cdr3_aa: CASSLLSQGTNTGELFF
cdr3_nt: TGTGCCAGCAGCTTATTGAGCCAGGGCACGAACACCGGGGAGCTGTTTTTT

v_call: TRBV27
j_call: TRBJ2-6
d_call: -
clone_size: -
cdr3_aa: CASSLGWGGANVLTF
cdr3_nt: TGTGCCAGCAGTTTAGGTTGGGGGGGGGCCAACGTCCTGACTTTC

v_call: TRBV4-1
j_call: TRBJ2-7
d_call: -
clone_size: once
cdr3_aa: CASSQDQRPTYEQYF
cdr3_nt: TGCGCCAGCAGCCAAGATCAAAGGCCTACCTACGAGCAGTACTTC

v_call: TRBV7-9
j_call: TRBJ1-1
d_call: TRBD1
clone_size: -
cdr3_aa: CASSLVQGAGEAFF
cdr3_nt: TGTGCCAGCAGCTTGGTACAGGGGGCGGGTGAAGCTTTCTTT

v_call: TRBV4-2
j_call: TRBJ2-3
d_call: TRBD2
clone_size: -
cdr3_aa: CASSQERLAGVTQYF
cdr3_nt: TGTGCCAGCAGCCAAGAACGGCTAGCGGGAGTCACGCAGTATTTT

v_call: TRBV13
j_call: TRBJ1-4
d_call: -
clone_size: -
cdr3_aa: CASSFGAGDEKLFF
cdr3_nt: TGTGCCAGCAGCTTCGGCGCGGGCGATGAAAAACTGTTTTTT

v_call: TRBV5-4
j_call: TRBJ2-7
d_call: TRBD1
clone_size: -
cdr3_aa: CASSLVGTGVYEQYF
cdr3_nt: TGTGCCAGCAGCTTGGTCGGGACAGGGGTCTACGAGCAGTACTTC

v_call: TRBV9
j_call: TRBJ2-7
d_call: -
clone_size: -
cdr3_aa: CASSEGGSGLYEQYF
cdr3_nt: TGTGCCAGCAGCGAGGGGGGTTCAGGACTTTACGAGCAGTACTTC

v_call: TRBV28
j_call: TRBJ2-7
d_call: -
clone_size: -
cdr3_aa: CASNPLPSIHEQYF
cdr3_nt: TGTGCCAGCAACCCTCTACCCAGTATCCACGAGCAGTACTTC

v_call: TRBV27
j_call: TRBJ2-7
d_call: -
clone_size: -
cdr3_aa: CASRGSQEHSYEQYF
cdr3_nt: TGTGCCAGCAGAGGGTCACAGGAGCATTCCTACGAGCAGTACTTC

v_call: TRBV28
j_call: TRBJ1-4
d_call: -
clone_size: -
cdr3_aa: CASNQGPGPTNEKLFF
cdr3_nt: TGTGCCAGCAACCAGGGTCCTGGTCCCACTAATGAAAAACTGTTTTTT

v_call: TRBV27
j_call: TRBJ2-1
d_call: TRBD2
clone_size: -
cdr3_aa: CASSRTSGVNEQFF
cdr3_nt: TGTGCCAGCAGTCGGACGAGCGGGGTCAATGAGCAGTTCTTC

v_call: TRBV10-3
j_call: TRBJ2-3
d_call: TRBD1
clone_size: -
cdr3_aa: CAIAGTGVGADTQYF
cdr3_nt: TGTGCCATTGCCGGGACAGGGGTGGGCGCAGATACGCAGTATTTT

v_call: TRBV6-6
j_call: TRBJ2-7
d_call: -
clone_size: -
cdr3_aa: CASSYSPEVYEQYF
cdr3_nt: TGTGCCAGCAGTTACTCCCCCGAGGTCTACGAGCAGTACTTC

v_call: TRBV4-1
j_call: TRBJ1-2
d_call: -
clone_size: -
cdr3_aa: CASSQGEGSGYTF
cdr3_nt: TGCGCCAGCAGCCAAGGAGAGGGGTCTGGCTACACCTTC

v_call: TRBV5-1
j_call: TRBJ2-7
d_call: TRBD1
clone_size: -
cdr3_aa: CASSWGQADEQYF
cdr3_nt: TGCGCCAGCAGCTGGGGACAGGCTGACGAGCAGTACTTC

v_call: TRBV5-1
j_call: TRBJ1-2
d_call: -
clone_size: -
cdr3_aa: CASSFDLGEGDGYTF
cdr3_nt: TGCGCCAGCAGCTTCGACCTTGGTGAGGGGGATGGCTACACCTTC

v_call: TRBV4-3
j_call: TRBJ1-1
d_call: -
clone_size: -
cdr3_aa: CASSPSTAGSNTEAFF
cdr3_nt: TGCGCCAGCAGCCCGTCTACGGCAGGTTCGAACACTGAAGCTTTCTTT

v_call: TRBV6-1
j_call: TRBJ2-5
d_call: -
clone_size: -
cdr3_aa: CASSEAGSETQYF
cdr3_nt: TGTGCCAGCAGTGAAGCTGGATCGGAGACCCAGTACTTC

v_call: TRBV11-2
j_call: TRBJ2-3
d_call: TRBD2
clone_size: -
cdr3_aa: CASSTLGGSATDTQYF
cdr3_nt: TGTGCCAGCAGCACCCTCGGCGGGAGTGCAACAGATACGCAGTATTTT

v_call: TRBV25-1
j_call: TRBJ2-6
d_call: -
clone_size: -
cdr3_aa: CASSVTRGSGANVLTF
cdr3_nt: TGTGCCAGCAGTGTCACGAGGGGCTCTGGGGCCAACGTCCTGACTTTC

v_call: TRBV11-2
j_call: TRBJ2-3
d_call: -
clone_size: -
cdr3_aa: CASSSPTYTDTQYF
cdr3_nt: TGTGCCAGCAGCTCACCTACCTACACAGATACGCAGTATTTT

v_call: TRBV28
j_call: TRBJ2-5
d_call: -
clone_size: -
cdr3_aa: CASSTKGRFGQETQYF
cdr3_nt: TGTGCCAGCAGCACTAAGGGGCGTTTCGGCCAAGAGACCCAGTACTTC

v_call: TRBV28
j_call: TRBJ2-7
d_call: -
clone_size: -
cdr3_aa: CASSLSPESYEQYF
cdr3_nt: TGTGCCAGCAGTTTATCACCAGAGTCCTACGAGCAGTACTTC

v_call: TRBV7-9
j_call: TRBJ2-2
d_call: -
clone_size: -
cdr3_aa: CASSFSHGELFF
cdr3_nt: TGTGCCAGCAGCTTTTCCCACGGGGAGCTGTTTTTT

v_call: TRBV28
j_call: TRBJ1-1
d_call: TRBD1
clone_size: -
cdr3_aa: CASSPLRTGAAFF
cdr3_nt: TGTGCCAGCAGTCCCCTCCGGACAGGGGCGGCTTTCTTT

v_call: TRBV28
j_call: TRBJ1-1
d_call: -
clone_size: -
cdr3_aa: CASSDTEAFF
cdr3_nt: TGTGCCAGCAGTGACACTGAAGCTTTCTTT

v_call: TRBV28
j_call: TRBJ1-1
d_call: -
clone_size: -
cdr3_aa: CASSFQQLVEAFF
cdr3_nt: TGTGCCAGCAGTTTCCAACAGTTAGTCGAAGCTTTCTTT

v_call: TRBV19
j_call: TRBJ1-1
d_call: -
clone_size: once
cdr3_aa: CASSIGGDPISNTEAFF
cdr3_nt: TGTGCCAGTAGTATAGGCGGGGACCCCATATCGAACACTGAAGCTTTCTTT

v_call: TRBV28
j_call: TRBJ1-4
d_call: TRBD1
clone_size: -
cdr3_aa: CASSPDRGEKLFF
cdr3_nt: TGTGCCAGCAGTCCTGACAGGGGAGAAAAACTGTTTTTT

v_call: TRBV7-8
j_call: TRBJ1-1
d_call: -
clone_size: -
cdr3_aa: CASSQTGSEAFF
cdr3_nt: TGTGCCAGCAGCCAAACGGGGTCTGAAGCTTTCTTT

v_call: TRBV5-8
j_call: TRBJ2-6
d_call: -
clone_size: -
cdr3_aa: CASSFYSGANVLTF
cdr3_nt: TGTGCCAGCAGCTTCTACTCTGGGGCCAACGTCCTGACTTTC

v_call: TRBV5-4
j_call: TRBJ2-6
d_call: TRBD1
clone_size: -
cdr3_aa: CASGTGTGIYVLTF
cdr3_nt: TGTGCCAGCGGGACCGGGACAGGGATATACGTCCTGACTTTC

v_call: TRBV9
j_call: TRBJ2-7
d_call: -
clone_size: -
cdr3_aa: CASPRRDSPYEQYF
cdr3_nt: TGTGCCAGCCCCCGTCGAGACAGCCCCTACGAGCAGTACTTC